Below, one T cell receptor beta chain is given with its context. Germline V lookup: CDR1 MNHNS, CDR2 SASEGT. V lost 3 bases and J lost 3, with 26 bases in between. The CDR3 contains 19 residues. The record originates from a study of blood T cell repertoires in COVID-19. As originally analysed: Amplifying reference gene primers gave estimates of nucleated cell counts. Sequencing used immunoSEQ multiplex PCR; TCRdb keeps in-frame clones, though not all of them. V, J and clone size derive from that table, while D and trimming were established from the DNA sequence. The sample lists about 120,000 clones, about 87% occurring once.

The clonotype was recovered from a woman aged 70-85 years with acute or convalescent COVID-19. Input material: peripheral blood. The chain carries TRBV6-1 and TRBJ1-1; tentative D call: TRBD1 (6 bases). CDR3: CASSELAGRLRGLDTEAFF. The CDR3 nucleotides read TGTGCCAGCAGTGAGTTGGCGGGCCGCCTCAGGGGTTTGGACACTGAAGCTTTCTTT.